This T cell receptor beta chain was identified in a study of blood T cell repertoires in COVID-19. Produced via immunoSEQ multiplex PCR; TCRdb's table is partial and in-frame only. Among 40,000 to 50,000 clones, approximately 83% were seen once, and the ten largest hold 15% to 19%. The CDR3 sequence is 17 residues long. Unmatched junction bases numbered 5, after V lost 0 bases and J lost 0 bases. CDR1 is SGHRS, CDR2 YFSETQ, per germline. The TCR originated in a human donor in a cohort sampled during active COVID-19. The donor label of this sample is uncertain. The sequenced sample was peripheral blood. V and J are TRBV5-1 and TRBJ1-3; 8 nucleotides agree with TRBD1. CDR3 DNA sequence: TGCGCCAGCAGCTTGGCGACCGGGACAGGCTCTGGAAACACCATATATTTT. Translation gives CASSLATGTGSGNTIYF.